The T cell receptor (beta chain) described here comes from a study of T-cell memory formation after mild COVID-19. Study context: The two donors had largely donor-specific TCR clusters.

TCRdb used MiXCR to reprocess the 5' RACE reads, holding one entry per CDR3 protein. The sample shows roughly 150,000 distinct CDR3 sequences, 14% of them seen only once. Findings and caveats of the study: Whether second-wave clones peaking at day 37 were SARS-CoV-2 specific went unconfirmed.

There are a few counts of this clonotype. Its target is not known. This TCR derives from an adult woman who had mild COVID-19 (a few samples of this study predate the infection). Cell type and time point are not known. Sequencing used PBMCs or a T cell subset sorted from them (not recorded which).

The CDR3 DNA reads as TGCGCCAGCAGCTTGTCCCAGGGGGATGCAAAAGGCTACACCTTC. It encodes CASSLSQGDAKGYTF. The chain joins TRBV5-1 to TRBJ1-2; TRBD1 aligns across 7 bases. Germline lookup yields CDR1 SGHRS and CDR2 YFSETQ. V was pared by 1 base and J by 8 bases, with 11 bases of the junction left unmatched. CDR3 length: 15 amino acids.